Sequencing of this T cell receptor (beta chain) was carried out in a study of blood T cell repertoires in COVID-19. The V gene's germline CDR1 is LNHDA and CDR2 SQIVND (reference sequence). This CDR3 region has 15 residues. Germline trimming cut 6 bases from V and 7 bases from J; bases unmatched to any gene: 9. The table came from immunoSEQ multiplex PCR; TCRdb's copy has only in-frame clones and leaves some out. The sample lists 100,000 to 150,000 clones; 80% were seen once. The specimen was peripheral blood. The gene calls are TRBV19 and TRBJ1-5; 10 bases fit TRBD1. The receptor was derived from a human donor in a cohort sampled during active COVID-19. CDR3 DNA: TGTGCCAGTAGCCCCGGGACAGGGGTAAAGCAGCCCCAGCATTTT. Encoded protein: CASSPGTGVKQPQHF.